Included here is one T cell receptor (beta chain) sequence, with context. This sample is part of a study of T-cell reconstitution after alpha-beta-depleted transplantation in children. Unique molecular identifiers were incorporated during preparation of the TCRbeta library. TCRdb analysed the PCR reads with MiXCR anew, one entry per CDR3 protein. Among over 200,000 distinct CDR3 sequences listed, about a tenth were seen once. The CDR3 is 14 residues long. Trimming pared 6 bases from V and 1 base from J, leaving 12 bases between. The gene calls are TRBV12-3 or TRBV12-4 and TRBJ1-2; D perhaps matches TRBD1 (5 bases). Sequences were derived from PBMCs from the stem cell graft donor, sampled from the stem cell graft. This TCR was sampled from a human donor who donated a stem cell graft to a child with acute lymphoblastic leukemia. This CDR3 reads CASSLRGYNYGYTF. The DNA for the CDR3 is TGTGCCAGCAGCCTCCGGGGGTATAACTATGGCTACACCTTC.